One and the same sample provided the 15 T cell receptor beta chains below, sequenced in a study of blood T cell repertoires in COVID-19. TCRdb's copy holds only in-frame clones and misses some; the assay was immunoSEQ multiplex PCR. The table lists approximately 220,000 clones, 83% of them singletons. The sequencing input was peripheral blood. These receptors came from a woman aged 45-60 years with acute or convalescent COVID-19.

The V and J genes are TRBV29-1 and TRBJ1-2, with 8 nucleotides matching TRBD1. Germline CDR1 SQVTM, CDR2 ANQGSEA. The CDR3 length is 13 residues. The V and J ends lost 2 bases and 7 bases, in that order; junction bases with no gene match: 6. This chain's CDR3 is CSVESQGARGYTF. The DNA of the CDR3 is TGCAGCGTTGAATCCCAGGGGGCGCGTGGCTACACCTTC.

The J gene is TRBJ2-7, the V gene TRBV12-3 or TRBV12-4; no firm D call. V lost 7 bases and J lost 7, with 17 bases in between. The CDR3 length is 13 residues. CDR3 DNA sequence: TGTGCCAGCAAAGACTCGGAGATGGAGGAGCAGTACTTC. This codes for CASKDSEMEEQYF.

The table lists this clone with many counts. The chain combines TRBV5-4 with TRBJ2-3, with 9 bases lining up with TRBD1. The CDR3 has 14 residues. With 2 bases clipped from V and 5 bases from J, the junction kept 3 bases outside the gene matches. Germline V lookup: CDR1 SGHNT, CDR2 YYREEE (reference sequence). CDR3 sequence: CASSLQGAIDTQYF. As DNA, the CDR3 is TGTGCCAGCAGCTTACAGGGGGCGATAGATACGCAGTATTTT.

This clone has a single count. The CDR3 reads CASSLAKFILAGGRLVKETQYF. CDR3 sequence (DNA): TGTGCCAGCAGCTTAGCGAAGTTTATCCTCGCCGGCGGGAGATTGGTTAAGGAGACCCAGTACTTC. The V call is TRBV7-2, the J call TRBJ2-5; 7 bases align to TRBD2. J lost 5 bases, V lost 0 bases, and 27 bases had no gene match. This CDR3 region has 22 residues. In germline, CDR1 is SGHTA, CDR2 FQGNSA.

In DNA form, the CDR3 reads TGTGCCAGCAGCTTTATGAGCTACGATACGCAGTATTTT. Protein sequence: CASSFMSYDTQYF. The chain couples TRBV12-3 or TRBV12-4 to TRBJ2-3; no firm D call. Deletions cut 6 bases from V and 6 bases from J, with 13 bases between. The CDR3 spans 13 residues.

The chain recombines TRBV6-1 with TRBJ1-5; TRBD1 matches 9 bases. The V gene end was trimmed by 2 bases and the J gene end by 6 bases; junction bases not matched to a gene: 5. The CDR3 runs 15 residues. Looked up from germline, CDR1 is MNHNS and CDR2 is SASEGT. Here the CDR3 reads CASSELRTGVQPQHF. The CDR3 DNA reads as TGTGCCAGCAGTGAACTAAGGACAGGGGTTCAGCCCCAGCATTTT.

This chain links TRBV19 with TRBJ2-5, with 13 bases matching TRBD2. The ends lost 5 bases at V and 5 bases at J; junction bases unmatched: 5. CDR1 and CDR2 (germline): LNHDA, SQIVND (reference sequence). The CDR3 has 15 amino acids. CDR3 sequence (DNA): TGTGCCAGTAGTCCCAGGACTAGCGGGAGTGAGACCCAGTACTTC. Its protein product is CASSPRTSGSETQYF.

The chain combines TRBV24-1 with TRBJ1-3; D call uncertain. CDR1 is KGHDR and CDR2 is SFDVKD in the germline V gene. V dropped 4 bases and J dropped 0 bases, with 15 bases sitting between them. This CDR3 comprises 17 residues. The CDR3: CATSDPTDWSSGNTIYF. CDR3 in DNA: TGTGCCACCAGTGACCCTACCGACTGGAGCTCTGGAAACACCATATATTTT.

The V gene is TRBV2, the J gene TRBJ1-1, with a possible D match to TRBD1 (5 bases). Germline CDR1 SNHLY, CDR2 FYNNEI. Trimming pared 6 bases from V and 4 bases from J, leaving 12 bases between. There are 13 residues in the CDR3. CDR3 coding DNA: TGTGCCAGCAGGAGAGGGGAGGGCACTGAAGCTTTCTTT. It is translated as CASRRGEGTEAFF.

CDR3 nucleotides: TGCGCCAGCAGCTTGGGACAGCTTAACAATGAGCAGTTCTTC. This gives the protein CASSLGQLNNEQFF. This chain uses TRBV5-1 with TRBJ2-1; perhaps TRBD1 as D (5 bases). Between the trimmed V and J ends, which lost 0 bases and 5 bases, there was a span of 9 bases. Looked up from germline, CDR1 is SGHRS and CDR2 is YFSETQ. The CDR3 covers 14 residues. Variable domain in full (rest from reference TRBV5-1 and TRBJ2-1): KAGVTQTPRYLIKTRGQQVTLSCSPISGHRSVSWYQQTPGQGLQFLFEYFSETQRNKGNFPGRFSGRQFSNSRSEMNVSTLELGDSALYLCASSLGQLNNEQFFGPGTRLTVL.

V usage is TRBV7-8 and J usage is TRBJ2-3; D possibly corresponds to TRBD2 (7 bases). Germline V gene data show CDR1 as SGHVS and CDR2 as FQNEAQ. CDR3 length equals 15 residues. Deletions cut 5 bases from V and 7 bases from J, with 19 bases between. CDR3 sequence reads: CASSRWGGAEYTQYF. The CDR3 DNA sequence: TGTGCCAGCAGCCGCTGGGGGGGCGCAGAATATACGCAGTATTTT.

The chain carries TRBV9 and TRBJ1-1, with D possibly matching TRBD1 (5 bases). The CDR3 consists of 14 residues. Between the trimmed V and J ends, which lost 0 bases and 0 bases, there was a span of 6 bases. CDR1 is SGDLS, CDR2 YYNGEE, per germline. The CDR3 DNA sequence: TGTGCCAGCAGCGTAGAGGGGATGAACACTGAAGCTTTCTTT. Its protein is CASSVEGMNTEAFF.

V usage is TRBV3-1 (or the pseudogene TRBV3-2) and J usage is TRBJ1-6, with D possibly being TRBD1 (6 bases). Trimming left V 4 bases short and J 8 bases short, with 15 bases between. The length of the CDR3 is 15 residues. Germline V gives CDR1 LGHDT, CDR2 YNNKEL (reference sequence). The CDR3 loop reads CASSLLGGGDSPLHF. The CDR3 DNA follows: TGTGCCAGCAGCCTCTTGGGTGGGGGCGATTCACCCCTCCACTTT.

V usage is TRBV2 and J usage is TRBJ2-6; a possible D gene is TRBD1 (6 bases). The V end lost 5 bases, the J end lost 0 bases, and 14 bases lay between the germline ends. The germline V gene encodes CDR1 SNHLY and CDR2 FYNNEI. The CDR3 is 17 amino acids. CDR3 sequence reads: CASSPTGRGSGANVLTF. The CDR3 nucleotides are TGTGCCAGCAGTCCAACAGGGCGAGGCTCTGGGGCCAACGTCCTGACTTTC.

This rearrangement joins TRBV2 to TRBJ1-1; D may be TRBD1 (5 bases). Germline CDR1 and CDR2: SNHLY and FYNNEI. V was shortened by 6 bases and J by 5 bases, with 13 bases between the two germline ends. The CDR3 sequence is 13 residues long. The CDR3 spells CASSREEGTEAFF. The CDR3 DNA reads TGTGCCAGCAGCAGGGAAGAAGGAACTGAAGCTTTCTTT.